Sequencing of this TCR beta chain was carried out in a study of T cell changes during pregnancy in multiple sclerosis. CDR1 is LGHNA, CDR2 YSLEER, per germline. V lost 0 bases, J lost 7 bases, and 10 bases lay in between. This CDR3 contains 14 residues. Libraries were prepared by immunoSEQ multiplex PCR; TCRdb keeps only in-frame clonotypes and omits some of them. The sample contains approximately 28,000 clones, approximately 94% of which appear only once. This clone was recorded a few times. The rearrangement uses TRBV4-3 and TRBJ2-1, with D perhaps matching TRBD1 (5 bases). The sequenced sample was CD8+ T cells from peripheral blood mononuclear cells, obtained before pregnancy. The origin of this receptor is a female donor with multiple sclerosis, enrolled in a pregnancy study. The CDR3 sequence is CASSQDRVLNEQFF. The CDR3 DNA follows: TGCGCCAGCAGCCAAGACAGGGTTCTAAATGAGCAGTTCTTC.